Each of the 13 T cell receptor beta chains below was sequenced from the same sample in a study of cytomegalovirus exposure and HLA in healthy donors. Primers: 60 Vbeta forward and 13 Jbeta reverse. Assay used: immunoSEQ multiplex PCR; TCRdb lists only in-frame clones, some missing. The data contain 150,000 to 200,000 clones, about 77% of them singletons. The sequenced sample was PBMCs. These receptors came from a woman aged 40 to 50 in good health and CMV-seropositive.

In this sample, this clone turned up once. The V and J genes are TRBV10-1 and TRBJ1-1, with D unclear. Trimming stripped 9 bases from V and 3 bases from J, with 17 bases between. The CDR3 extends over 14 amino acids. Per the germline V gene, CDR1 is WNHNN and CDR2 is SYGVQD (reference sequence). The CDR3 here is CASRSGVGDTEAFF. In DNA, the CDR3 is TGCGCCAGTCGATCAGGCGTCGGGGACACTGAAGCTTTCTTT.

This chain uses TRBV6-5 with TRBJ1-3; TRBD1 is a possible D gene (5 bases). CDR3 length: 14 amino acids. In germline, CDR1 is MNHEY, CDR2 SVGAGI. V was cut by 6 bases and J by 2 bases, with 11 bases left in between. The chain's CDR3 is CASSGGGTGNTIYF. In DNA form, the CDR3 reads TGTGCCAGCAGCGGGGGAGGAACTGGAAACACCATATATTTT.

The gene calls are TRBV19 and TRBJ2-3, with 8 positions matching TRBD2. Germline values: CDR1 LNHDA, CDR2 SQIVND (reference sequence). V was pared by 9 bases and J by 6 bases, with 17 bases of the junction left unmatched. The CDR3 length is 16 residues. CDR3 amino acids: CASALPPAGAPDTQYF. Here the CDR3 DNA reads TGTGCCAGCGCCTTACCCCCAGCGGGGGCCCCGGATACGCAGTATTTT.

The chain is built from TRBV29-1 and TRBJ2-1; D is uncertain. The germline V and J ends were trimmed by 2 bases and 9 bases, with 11 bases remaining between them. The germline gives CDR1 SQVTM, CDR2 ANQGSEA. This CDR3 spans 12 amino acids. CDR3 amino acids: CSVESPTGEQFF. In DNA, the CDR3 is TGCAGCGTTGAATCCCCCACCGGTGAGCAGTTCTTC.

This rearrangement joins TRBV19 to TRBJ1-1; D may be TRBD1 (5 bases). In germline, CDR1 is LNHDA, CDR2 SQIVND (reference sequence). The germline V and J ends were trimmed by 3 bases and 6 bases, with 14 bases remaining between them. This CDR3 is built from 14 residues. CDR3 in amino acids: CASSIPGTHAEAFF. CDR3 nucleotides: TGTGCCAGTAGTATCCCAGGGACTCACGCTGAAGCTTTCTTT.

This sequence joins TRBV11-2 and TRBJ2-1, with 11 bases fitting TRBD1. The junction had 5 bases not matched to a gene; V was cut back by 4 bases and J by 9 bases. CDR1 is SGHAT, CDR2 FQNNGV, per germline. This CDR3 comprises 14 residues. The CDR3 DNA follows: TGTGCCAGCAGCTCCGGACAGGGGGCAGGTGAGCAGTTCTTC. Encoded protein: CASSSGQGAGEQFF.

V and J are TRBV7-2 and TRBJ1-2, with a tentative D call TRBD1 (6 bases). Germline assignment: CDR1 SGHTA and CDR2 FQGNSA. Trimming removed 5 bases at V and 7 bases at J, with 14 bases between. The length of the CDR3 is 13 residues. CDR3 amino acids: CASSQTGNGGYTF. CDR3 coding DNA: TGTGCCAGCAGCCAAACAGGGAACGGTGGCTACACCTTC. Using reference TRBV7-2 and TRBJ1-2 for the parts outside the CDR3, the full variable domain is GAGVSQSPSNKVTEKGKDVELRCDPISGHTALYWYRQSLGQGLEFLIYFQGNSAPDKSGLPSDRFSAERTGGSVSTLTIQRTQQEDSAVYLCASSQTGNGGYTFGSGTRLTVV.

The genes are TRBV5-6 and TRBJ2-5; 7 bases are a match to TRBD2. The CDR3 length is 15 residues. The germline CDR1 and CDR2 sequences are SGHDT and YYEEEE. The junction had 9 bases not matched to a gene; V was cut back by 4 bases and J by 3 bases. In nucleotides, the CDR3 is TGTGCCAGCAGCCCCCAAATGCGGGAGAAAGAGACCCAGTACTTC. This translates into CASSPQMREKETQYF.

This clone was detected only once. The rearrangement joins TRBV29-1 to TRBJ1-3; perhaps TRBD1 as D (6 bases). CDR1 is SQVTM, CDR2 ANQGSEA, per germline. Trimming shortened V by 4 bases and J by 6 bases, and 13 bases separated the two germline ends. This CDR3 comprises 13 residues. CDR3 residues: CSVATGNENTIYF. The CDR3 DNA is TGCAGCGTTGCCACAGGGAATGAAAACACCATATATTTT. Full variable domain (missing parts from reference TRBV29-1 and TRBJ1-3): SAVISQKPSRDICQRGTSLTIQCQVDSQVTMMFWYRQQPGQSLTLIATANQGSEATYESGFVIDKFPISRPNLTFSTLTVSNMSPEDSSIYLCSVATGNENTIYFGEGSWLTVV.

This clone has a handful of counts. The rearrangement links TRBV6-6 to TRBJ2-7; the match to TRBD2 covers 9 bases. With 8 bases clipped from V and 1 base from J, the junction kept 6 bases outside the gene matches. The length of the CDR3 is 14 residues. Per germline, CDR1 MNHNY and CDR2 SVGAGI (reference sequence). The CDR3 nucleotides are TGTGCCAGCGGTCGGACTAGCGCATCCTACGAGCAGTACTTC. This encodes CASGRTSASYEQYF.

This chain uses TRBV2 with TRBJ1-5; 7 positions match TRBD1. V was clipped by 7 bases and J by 3 bases; unmatched bases: 6. Per germline, CDR1 SNHLY and CDR2 FYNNEI. The CDR3 covers 14 residues. CDR3 sequence (DNA): TGTGCCAGCAAGGAGGGACAGTCCAATCAGCCCCAGCATTTT. This translates into CASKEGQSNQPQHF.

This clone has a single count. This chain joins TRBV30 and TRBJ1-5, with D possibly TRBD1 on 5 matching bases. Germline V gene sequence: CDR1 GTSNPN, CDR2 SVGIG (reference sequence). The CDR3 runs to 13 residues. Trimming shortened V by 2 bases and J by 8 bases, and 13 bases separated the two germline ends. In DNA, the CDR3 is TGTGCCTGGAGTAAGGGGCCGGGGGAGCCCCAGCATTTT. Encoded protein: CAWSKGPGEPQHF.

This chain uses TRBV11-2 with TRBJ1-6; D ambiguous. Germline V CDR1 and CDR2: SGHAT, FQNNGV. The CDR3 has 13 residues. Deletions cut 7 bases from V and 8 bases from J, with 12 bases between. In nucleotides, the CDR3 is TGTGCCAGCACCTCTTCGTCCGATTCACCCCTCCACTTT. Translation gives CASTSSSDSPLHF.